Many counts were recorded for the clone carrying this T cell receptor (beta chain). Its antigen is not known. V was pared by 4 bases and J by 5 bases, with 8 bases between. Germline-derived CDR1 and CDR2 are KGHDR and SFDVKD. This CDR3 comprises 13 residues. A single record per CDR3 protein comes from TCRdb applying MiXCR to the 5' RACE reads. This sample has roughly 80,000 distinct CDR3 sequences, with around 15% found just once. These data are taken from a study of early T cells in non-severe SARS-CoV-2 infection. About the research overall: Sequencing was performed on bulk RNA from unsorted whole blood, leaving chains unpaired.

Study-level findings and limits: The study's VDJdb matching favored anti-spike CD8 responses and missed private and CD4 specificities.

The genes are TRBV24-1 and TRBJ1-5; D is undetermined. The source of this sequence is an adult who was a healthcare worker with PCR-confirmed SARS-CoV-2 infection or an uninfected control (not recorded which). The sequencing input was whole blood. CDR3 sequence: CATSDDGYQPQHF. The CDR3 bases are TGTGCCACCAGTGACGACGGATATCAGCCCCAGCATTTT.